A selection of T cell receptor beta chains follows, all from one sample in a study of cytomegalovirus exposure and HLA in healthy donors. Method: immunoSEQ multiplex PCR; TCRdb's copy keeps in-frame clones and lacks some. There are more than 95,000 clones in the sample; 60% to 85% occur only once, and about 5% lies in the top ten. Sequenced material: PBMCs. All receptors derive from a young woman in good health and CMV-seropositive. Each CDR3 is given with its conserved first and last residue. Where a row states a size, it is once, few, many or the class of an expanded clone; other rows omit it.

V,size,J,CDR3
TRBV7-2,once,TRBJ2-5,CASSSWAGPQGTQYF
TRBV28,.,TRBJ2-7,CASSFSGTGSYEQYF
TRBV6-1,.,TRBJ1-2,CASSQTVEGYTF
TRBV28,.,TRBJ2-7,CASSSTAYEQYF
TRBV14,.,TRBJ2-7,CASSQVGVGEQYF
TRBV7-9,.,TRBJ1-5,CASSRTGDSNQPQHF
TRBV28,.,TRBJ1-4,CASRLSGRFGLEKLFF
TRBV15,.,TRBJ1-1,CATSRDEFTEAFF
TRBV6-4,.,TRBJ2-2,CASSDSDIGELFF
TRBV6-4,few,TRBJ2-1,CASSEGLAGAEQFF
TRBV28,once,TRBJ1-1,CASSPYRGITEAFF
TRBV18,.,TRBJ2-2,CASSPRTGDTGELFF
TRBV7-7,.,TRBJ2-7,CASSFQILRVGYEQYF
TRBV18,.,TRBJ1-2,CASSPDIINYGYTF
TRBV30,.,TRBJ2-5,CAWSLQGQGATGQETQYF
TRBV7-9,.,TRBJ2-7,CASSLRLVSEQYF
TRBV5-4,.,TRBJ2-3,CASSPGVVPGLTDTQYF
TRBV5-1,few,TRBJ1-4,CASSSGNEKLFF
TRBV25-1,.,TRBJ2-7,CASSGAGVITYEQYF
TRBV29-1,.,TRBJ2-5,CSARWTVQETQYF
TRBV9,.,TRBJ2-1,CASSETSAAFEQFF
TRBV30,.,TRBJ2-1,CAWSFYGEQFF
TRBV7-3,.,TRBJ2-3,CASSLQGGITDTQYF
TRBV28,.,TRBJ1-2,CASRSTGGQNYGYTF
TRBV28,once,TRBJ1-5,CATKRSGTDNQPQHF
TRBV13,.,TRBJ2-7,CASSLGGPDSFYEQYF
TRBV5-1,.,TRBJ2-1,CASRLAGVNEQFF
TRBV10-3,.,TRBJ2-7,CAIRVQPGDEQYF
TRBV2,.,TRBJ1-2,CASIGRTQLSNYGYTF
TRBV28,.,TRBJ1-5,CASSRGSNQPQHF
TRBV19,.,TRBJ2-1,CASSIGPGSEQFF
TRBV13,once,TRBJ2-2,CASSDPGQDTGELFF
TRBV6-6,once,TRBJ1-2,CASSYPGTF
TRBV5-6,.,TRBJ1-1,CASSLPGQGLAFF
TRBV13,.,TRBJ2-2,CASSSPSANTGELFF
TRBV6-1,medium-sized,TRBJ1-6,CAVSGAGGNSPLHF
TRBV4-1,.,TRBJ2-1,CASRPTGQVGYNEQFF
TRBV30,.,TRBJ1-4,CACPVGGAGEKLFF
TRBV5-6,once,TRBJ2-7,CASSWGTGFHEQYF
TRBV7-4,.,TRBJ2-7,CASSFDSSYEQYF